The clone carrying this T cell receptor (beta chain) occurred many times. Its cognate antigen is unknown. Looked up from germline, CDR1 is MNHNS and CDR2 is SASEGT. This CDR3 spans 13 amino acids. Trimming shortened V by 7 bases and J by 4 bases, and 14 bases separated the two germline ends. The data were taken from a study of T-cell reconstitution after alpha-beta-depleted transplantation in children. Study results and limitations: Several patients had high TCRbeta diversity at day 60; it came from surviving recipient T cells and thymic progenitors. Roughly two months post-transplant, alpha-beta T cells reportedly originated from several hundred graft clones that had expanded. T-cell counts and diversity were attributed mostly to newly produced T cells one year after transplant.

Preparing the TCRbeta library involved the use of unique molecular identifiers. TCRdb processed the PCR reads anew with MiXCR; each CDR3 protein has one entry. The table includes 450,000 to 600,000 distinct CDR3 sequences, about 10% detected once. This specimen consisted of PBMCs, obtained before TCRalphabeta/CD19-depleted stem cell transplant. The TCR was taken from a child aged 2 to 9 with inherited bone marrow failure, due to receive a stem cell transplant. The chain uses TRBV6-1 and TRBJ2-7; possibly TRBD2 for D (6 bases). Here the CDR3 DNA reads TGTGCCAGCAAGTCGCGGGATGGATACGAGCAGTACTTC. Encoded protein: CASKSRDGYEQYF.